This T cell receptor (beta chain) was sequenced during a study of T-cell reconstitution after alpha-beta-depleted transplantation in children. Library preparation (for TCRbeta) was performed with unique molecular identifiers. MiXCR was run by TCRdb on the PCR reads, yielding one entry per CDR3 protein. There are 98,000 or so distinct CDR3 sequences in the sample; 5% to 8% occur only once, and roughly 23% lies in the top ten. The V gene lost 4 bases and the J gene lost 4 bases, with 14 bases spanning the gap. CDR3 size: 15 residues. Germline CDR1 reads LGHNA; CDR2 reads YNFKEQ. This clonotype was picked up many times. Its antigen is still unknown. Study outcomes and limitations: T-cell numbers and diversity, one year after transplant, stemmed largely from T cells that were newly produced.

The source of this sequence is a male patient between 2 and 10 years old who had a stem cell transplant for acute lymphoblastic leukemia, so the T cells may come from the graft donor. The rearrangement joins TRBV4-2 to TRBJ2-1, with D possibly being TRBD2 (5 bases). Sequencing was performed on PBMCs, mostly from graft donor cells, taken 360 days after TCRalphabeta/CD19-depleted stem cell transplant. The CDR3 is CASSPPGLTYNEQFF. In nucleotides, the CDR3 is TGTGCCAGCAGCCCTCCCGGACTCACTTACAATGAGCAGTTCTTC.